A single TCR beta chain is shown here with its context. What antigen it recognizes has not been identified. Base qualities are not provided; no much larger clone lies one nucleotide away. PBMCs were isolated by density centrifugation and stained for CD3, CD4 and CD8, and CD4+ and CD8+ T cells were sorted on a FACSAria. Scalp biopsies and blood samples were obtained from unaffected controls. V is clipped by 4 bases and J by 0 bases, and the sequence between their germline boundaries is 13 bases long. From the cysteine up to the phenylalanine, the CDR3 has a length of 15 residues. Only the CDR3 DNA stays, 45 bases, in frame from base 1. The germline V gene sets CDR1 to SGDLS and CDR2 to YYNGEE. The library was built by means of the immunoSEQ multiplex PCR assay. RNA was extracted from all samples and reverse transcribed into cDNA, which served as template for TCR sequencing. First-strand cDNA was synthesized using SuperScript III with a 2:1 mix of oligo-dT and random hexamers. Amplification bias was assessed with a synthetic immune receptor repertoire, and residual bias was removed computationally. The study's own analysis went as follows. After raw reads were preprocessed to remove errors, the CDR3 was defined following IMGT conventions as running from the conserved cysteine to phenylalanine. To get clonality, Shannon entropy was normalized by log2 of the number of productive unique TCRs and the result was subtracted from 1. Scalp TCRbeta sequences were cross-referenced with sorted blood CD4 and CD8 repertoires so that the CD4 or CD8 identity of scalp clones could be inferred. TCRdb re-hosts the immuneACCESS table, in-frame sequences only. Its copies lack some clones; in the studies checked, an unresolved V gene accounts for under half of them, and the cause for the rest is not known. The V and J calls and clone size are taken from that table; D and trimming were inferred from the DNA. This sample has roughly 140,000 clones in its table, and less than 65% of those were observed once. Roughly a third of the sample is held by the ten biggest clonotypes.

The source of the sample is a study of CD8+ T cells in alopecia areata (dated 2018 in TCRdb). With regard to the full study: In both human patients and the C3H/HeJ mouse model, the study applied high-throughput TCRbeta sequencing to look at T cell clonal expansion in alopecia areata. Scalp tissue and sorted CD4+ and CD8+ peripheral blood T cells from patchy and totalis/universalis alopecia areata patients and from healthy controls were covered by human TCRbeta sequencing. Scalp clonality was compared across normal scalp (n=4), patchy alopecia areata scalp (n=8), and alopecia totalis/universalis scalp (n=8). RNA was extracted with the PAXgene miRNA kit for fixed scalp, the miRNeasy kit for PBMCs, and the RNeasy kit for mouse skin. Amplification of TCRbeta CDR3 regions was done by immunoSEQ multiplex PCR using 35 Vbeta forward primers and 13 Jbeta reverse primers. Paper-wide results and their limitations: Unlike mouse skin, where gammadelta T cells dominate, normal human skin contains resident alphabeta T cells that get sequenced too, which complicates analysis of the scalp TCR repertoire. Shared TCR sequences between patients were less evident than in mice, which may be partly attributable to HLA diversity in the patient population. Compared with normal scalp, lesional scalp, particularly in alopecia totalis/universalis, had higher clonality and more expanded CD8+ clones, which suggests antigenic drive.

Recombination connected TRBV9 to TRBJ1-2, with TRBD1 tentatively as D gene (5 bases match). The origin of this receptor is a human donor in good health. Input material: CD8+ T cells sorted from blood. The bases read TGTGCCAGCAGCCCCCAGGGAGGACCTAACTATGGCTACACCTTC. Translated, it reads CASSPQGGPNYGYTF.